The TCR beta chain under discussion was sequenced for a study of Ad26.COV2.S vaccination and SARS-CoV-2 variants. At the level of the study: By the intramuscular route, Ad26.COV2.S was given once, or twice 56 days apart.

Treatment described: around 19 received Ad26.COV2.S at low or high dose, single or two shots; roughly 5 received placebo; per-sample allocation not given. All samples were drawn on day 63, counting from the first vaccine or placebo injection. As its vector, the vaccine had Ad26, which expressed Wuhan-strain SARS-CoV-2 spike. To note about this clone: What it recognizes is unknown.

Study-level findings and limits: Participants given vaccine showed non-spike TCR breadth similar to that of placebo recipients.

Assay used: immunoSEQ multiplex PCR; TCRdb lists only in-frame clones, some missing. Here the sample spans more than 350,000 clones, around 90% being singletons. This CDR3 has 14 amino acids. V was cut by 4 bases and J by 7 bases, with 16 bases left in between. CDR1 and CDR2 from the germline V gene are SGHAT and FQNNGV. This sequence joins TRBV11-2 and TRBJ2-5; possible D gene TRBD2, 5 bases. The starting material was peripheral blood, obtained in a trial of Ad26.COV2.S vaccine versus placebo. The TCR sequence derives from a person aged 18-60 years who received the Ad26.COV2.S COVID-19 vaccine or a placebo. The CDR3 DNA reads as TGTGCCAGCAGCTCTCCAACTAGAGGCGTGACCCAGTACTTC. Its translation: CASSSPTRGVTQYF.